This T cell receptor (beta chain) appears in the sequencing data of a study of blood T cell repertoires in COVID-19. Across the whole study: Collection of acute and convalescent COVID-19 samples took place in the United States, Italy and Spain. In each case, the material was cDNA or gDNA derived from T cells, B-cell-depleted T cells, or PBMCs.

Under the authors' procedure: Amplification of reference gene primers was used by the study to estimate nucleated cell counts. Profiling relied on immunoSEQ multiplex PCR, and the TCRdb table lists in-frame clones only, not all of them. Clonal size and the V and J genes are those of that table, whereas D and trimming came from the DNA. The sample contains around 430,000 clones, approximately 88% of which appear only once. V was trimmed by 5 bases and J by 0 bases, leaving 13 bases between them. Germline V gene lookup returns CDR1 MDHEN and CDR2 SYDVKM. The CDR3 has 15 amino acids. The sample consisted of peripheral blood. The TCR sequence derives from a woman between 50 and 59 years old with COVID-19, enrolled during active disease. The chain couples TRBV28 to TRBJ1-1; tentative D call: TRBD1 (6 bases). CDR3 DNA sequence: TGTGCCAGCAGTCAGACAGGATCCATGAACACTGAAGCTTTCTTT. This gives the protein CASSQTGSMNTEAFF.